This is a list of T cell receptor beta chains from one sample in a study of T cell changes during pregnancy in multiple sclerosis. Only in-frame clones appear in the TCRdb table, and some are missing; sequencing was by immunoSEQ multiplex PCR. The table shows about 61,000 clones, with around nine tenths occurring only once. The starting material was peripheral blood, obtained in the first trimester of pregnancy. Receptor source: a female donor in good health, enrolled as a control in a pregnancy study. CDR3s include the opening cysteine and the closing phenylalanine or tryptophan.

CDR3 protein: CASSPRDRQYVQYF
V gene: TRBV7-2
J gene: TRBJ2-3

CDR3 protein: CASSLGPRQGAQKVVKLFF
V gene: TRBV11-2
J gene: TRBJ1-4

CDR3 protein: CASSFNTGDTEAFF
V gene: TRBV5-1
J gene: TRBJ1-1

CDR3 protein: CASSPQDRVAFF
V gene: TRBV18
J gene: TRBJ1-1

CDR3 protein: CASSPGLAGVVYEQFF
V gene: TRBV7-9
J gene: TRBJ2-1

CDR3 protein: CASSYGNSPLHF
V gene: TRBV9
J gene: TRBJ1-6

CDR3 protein: CASSLSGIYEQYF
V gene: TRBV7-2
J gene: TRBJ2-7

CDR3 protein: CASDRSGESNQPQHF
V gene: TRBV2
J gene: TRBJ1-5

CDR3 protein: CSVSTGLSYNEQFF
V gene: TRBV29-1
J gene: TRBJ2-1

CDR3 protein: CATSRDLLYGTGGNNQPQHF
V gene: TRBV15
J gene: TRBJ1-5

CDR3 protein: CASSWGGNDYEQYF
V gene: TRBV7-6
J gene: TRBJ2-7

CDR3 protein: CATLGPSGAGTDTQYF
V gene: TRBV19
J gene: TRBJ2-3

CDR3 protein: CASSPKLAGAGDTQYF
V gene: TRBV13
J gene: TRBJ2-3

CDR3 protein: CASSQGARGQDEAFF
V gene: TRBV4-3
J gene: TRBJ1-1

CDR3 protein: CAGGERSYNSPLHF
V gene: TRBV30
J gene: TRBJ1-6

CDR3 protein: CASSKAWRGNQPQHF
V gene: TRBV21-1
J gene: TRBJ1-5

CDR3 protein: CSVRTDNSNQPQHF
V gene: TRBV29-1
J gene: TRBJ1-5

CDR3 protein: CASTIGQGNNEKLFF
V gene: TRBV19
J gene: TRBJ1-4

CDR3 protein: CASSGPGQGGTEAFF
V gene: TRBV6-6
J gene: TRBJ1-1

CDR3 protein: CASSLKAGSYEQYF
V gene: TRBV6-5
J gene: TRBJ2-7

CDR3 protein: CASSQESQNYGYTF
V gene: TRBV4-1
J gene: TRBJ1-2

CDR3 protein: CASSYTTSGANVLTF
V gene: TRBV21-1
J gene: TRBJ2-6

CDR3 protein: CASSSPRTAGNTIYF
V gene: TRBV7-8
J gene: TRBJ1-3

CDR3 protein: CASSLRDRATLAKNIQYF
V gene: TRBV5-1
J gene: TRBJ2-4

CDR3 protein: CASSLVVSGYTF
V gene: TRBV5-8
J gene: TRBJ1-2

CDR3 protein: CASSLGTNPSTDTQYF
V gene: TRBV27
J gene: TRBJ2-3

CDR3 protein: CASSLGDSPWMNEQFF
V gene: TRBV5-4
J gene: TRBJ2-1